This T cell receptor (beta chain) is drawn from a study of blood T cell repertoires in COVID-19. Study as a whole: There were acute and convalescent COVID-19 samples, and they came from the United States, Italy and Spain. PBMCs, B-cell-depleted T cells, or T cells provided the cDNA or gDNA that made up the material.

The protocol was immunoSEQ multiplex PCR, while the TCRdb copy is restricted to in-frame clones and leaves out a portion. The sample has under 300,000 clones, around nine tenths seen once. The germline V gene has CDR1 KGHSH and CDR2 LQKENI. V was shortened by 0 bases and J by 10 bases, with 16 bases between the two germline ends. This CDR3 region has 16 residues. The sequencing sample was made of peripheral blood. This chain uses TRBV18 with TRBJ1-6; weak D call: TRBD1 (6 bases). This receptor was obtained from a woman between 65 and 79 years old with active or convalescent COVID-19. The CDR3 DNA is TGTGCCAGCTCACCACCCAACTCGGGGGGCAAATCACCCCTCCACTTT. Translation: CASSPPNSGGKSPLHF.